This entry lists 4 T cell receptor beta chains sequenced from one sample in a study of CD8+CD57+ T cells in acquired aplastic anemia. Profiling of TCR beta VDJ combinations and CDR3 sequences used genomic DNA as template. TCRdb ran MiXCR on the reads and lists one entry per CDR3 protein. The sample has about 150,000 distinct CDR3 sequences, approximately 52% seen once. Patients selected for sequencing had displayed CD8+CD57+ cell expansion by flow cytometry. Specimen: sorted CD4+, CD8+, or CD8+CD57+ T cells (not recorded which) from PBMCs. These receptors all stem from a human donor with aplastic anemia.

This rearrangement joins TRBV5-4 to TRBJ2-5; TRBD2 might be the D (5 bases). The CDR3 consists of 14 residues. The V gene's germline CDR1 is SGHNT and CDR2 YYREEE (reference sequence). Deletions cut 0 bases from V and 3 bases from J, with 9 bases between. The CDR3 bases are TGTGCCAGCAGCTTGGGGACTGGAAAAGAGACCCAGTACTTC. Translated: CASSLGTGKETQYF.

On this clonotype itself: A read error may produce the germline difference seen at one junction end. The V call is TRBV11-2, the J call TRBJ1-2, with 7 bases that match TRBD1. The CDR3 covers 16 residues. CDR1 is SGHAT and CDR2 is FQNNGV in the germline V gene. In DNA form, the CDR3 reads TGTGCCAGCAGCTTGGACAGGACAGTCGCGGGCTATGGTTACACCTTC. Amino acid sequence: CASSLDRTVAGYGYTF.

This clonotype came up many times. The chain couples TRBV2 to TRBJ1-4, with D possibly matching TRBD1 (5 bases). There are 15 residues in the CDR3. V was trimmed by 2 bases and J by 2 bases, leaving 9 bases between them. CDR1 and CDR2 (germline): SNHLY, FYNNEI. CDR3 protein: CASSEFGDTNEKLFF. The CDR3 nucleotides are TGTGCCAGCAGTGAATTTGGGGACACTAATGAAAAACTGTTTTTT.

Points on this clonotype: The junction does not match germline at one end; this may be a read error. The rearrangement uses TRBV18 and TRBJ1-2; 7 bases map to TRBD1. The V gene's germline CDR1 is KGHSH and CDR2 LQKENI. The CDR3 contains 15 residues. The CDR3 nucleotides are TGTGCCTGCTCACCACCCCAGGGGGGGAACTATGGCTACACCTTC. Its protein product is CACSPPQGGNYGYTF. Variable domain in full (rest from reference TRBV18 and TRBJ1-2): NAGVMQNPRHLVRRRGQEARLRCSPMKGHSHVYWYRQLPEEGLKFMVYLQKENIIDESGMPKERFSAEFPKEGPSILRIQQVVRGDSAAYFCACSPPQGGNYGYTFGSGTRLTVV.